These 22 T cell receptor beta chains were sequenced from one sample in a study of sequential checkpoint blockade in melanoma. Treatment denoted: randomized to nivolumab then ipilimumab (arm A) or the reverse (arm B). Profiled with immunoSEQ multiplex PCR; TCRdb holds only in-frame clones, not every one. The repertoire holds about 11,000 clones, with nearly 80% as singletons. The sequencing used CD8+ T cells sorted from blood (inferred from file names), collected from a patient given nivolumab and ipilimumab in sequence. The receptors shown here come from a human donor with melanoma.

The J gene is TRBJ2-6, the V gene TRBV2; TRBD1 matches 12 bases. V shed 4 bases and J 3 bases; nucleotides not matched to a gene: 7. Germline V gene lookup returns CDR1 SNHLY and CDR2 FYNNEI. The CDR3 consists of 18 residues. CDR3: CASSGRGTGGFGANVLTF. The CDR3 bases are TGTGCCAGCAGTGGCCGCGGGACAGGGGGCTTTGGGGCCAACGTCCTGACTTTC.

Note on this clone: The junction shows a germline mismatch at one end, possibly a read error. The CDR3 spells CASCDREDTEAFF. CDR3 DNA: TGTGCCAGCTGTGACAGGGAGGACACTGAAGCTTTCTTT. The chain uses TRBV2 and TRBJ1-1; 7 bases map to TRBD1. Looked up from germline, CDR1 is SNHLY and CDR2 is FYNNEI. The CDR3 contains 13 residues. Complete variable domain (other parts from reference TRBV2 and TRBJ1-1): EPEVTQTPSHQVTQMGQEVILRCVPISNHLYFYWYRQILGQKVEFLVSFYNNEISEKSEIFDDQFSVERPDGSNFTLKIRSTKLEDSAMYFCASCDREDTEAFFGQGTRLTVV.

This clone was recorded a few times. This sequence joins TRBV19 and TRBJ1-2; a possible D gene is TRBD1 (5 bases). V lost 5 bases to trimming and J lost 3 bases, with 10 bases between them. Germline CDR1 and CDR2: LNHDA and SQIVND (reference sequence). The CDR3 consists of 13 residues. The CDR3 nucleotides read TGTGCCAGTAGTCAGGGTGATTACTATGGCTACACCTTC. This translates into CASSQGDYYGYTF.

The chain employs TRBV27 and TRBJ2-5, with 8 bases that match TRBD1. The CDR3 has 16 residues. Trimming removed 3 bases from V and 2 bases from J; junction bases left unmatched: 8. Germline V gene lookup returns CDR1 MNHEY and CDR2 SMNVEV (reference sequence). This CDR3 reads CASSFGQGNAQETQYF. Written as DNA, the CDR3 is TGTGCCAGCAGTTTCGGACAGGGTAATGCTCAAGAGACCCAGTACTTC.

This chain's CDR3 is CASSLAGQNTGELFF. CDR3 sequence (DNA): TGTGCCAGCAGCCTAGCGGGGCAGAACACCGGGGAGCTGTTTTTT. J is TRBJ2-2 and V is TRBV5-8, with TRBD2 matching over 9 bases. After removal of 4 bases from V and 1 base from J, the junction contained 2 bases not matched to a gene. Germline V gene sequence: CDR1 SGHTS, CDR2 YDEGEE. The length of the CDR3 is 15 residues.

V and J are TRBV30 and TRBJ1-5, with 8 nucleotides matching TRBD1. J was trimmed by 5 bases and V by 2 bases; bases with no gene match: 2. The CDR3 has 13 residues. The V gene's germline CDR1 is GTSNPN and CDR2 SVGIG (reference sequence). The CDR3: CAWSQGAYQPQHF. The DNA of the CDR3 is TGTGCCTGGAGTCAGGGGGCCTATCAGCCCCAGCATTTT.

This chain links TRBV5-4 with TRBJ1-2; tentative D call: TRBD1 (6 bases). Germline values: CDR1 SGHNT, CDR2 YYREEE (reference sequence). V was pared by 4 bases and J by 8 bases, with 12 bases between. The CDR3 totals 12 residues. As DNA, the CDR3 is TGTGCCAGCAGCCCAACACAGGGAGGCTACACCTTC. Its translation: CASSPTQGGYTF.

On this clone: The sample has other DNA sequences that encode this CDR3 too. The chain joins TRBV9 to TRBJ2-1, with a tentative D call TRBD2 (6 bases). The germline V gene has CDR1 SGDLS and CDR2 YYNGEE. CDR3 length equals 14 residues. V was cut by 0 bases and J by 4 bases, with 8 bases left in between. The CDR3, as DNA: TGTGCCAGCAGCGTAGCGGGAGATTACAATGAGCAGTTCTTC. Amino acid sequence: CASSVAGDYNEQFF.

This chain connects TRBV9 to TRBJ2-2; 9 nucleotides match TRBD1. J lost 6 bases, V lost 5 bases, and 11 bases had no gene match. CDR1 SGDLS and CDR2 YYNGEE come from the germline V gene. The CDR3 is made up of 16 amino acids. The CDR3 DNA reads as TGTGCCAGCAGTAGCACCGGGACAGGGTATGCCGGGGAGCTGTTTTTT. Encoded protein: CASSSTGTGYAGELFF.

DNA of the CDR3: TGCGCCAGCAGCATGGGACAGGGGGAGTACGAGCAGTACTTC. Protein: CASSMGQGEYEQYF. This chain connects TRBV4-1 to TRBJ2-7; 11 nucleotides agree with TRBD1. Trimming at V came to 5 bases and at J to 4 bases, leaving 4 bases not matched to a gene. The CDR3 loop spans 14 amino acids. Germline V CDR1 and CDR2: MGHRA, YSYEKL.

The J gene is TRBJ1-5, the V gene TRBV6-5; D perhaps matches TRBD1 (6 bases). The CDR3 has 15 amino acids. Trimming took off 0 bases at V and 3 bases at J, with 9 bases between the two ends. The germline CDR1 and CDR2 sequences are MNHEY and SVGAGI. CDR3 DNA sequence: TGTGCCAGCAGTTACTCGCGACAGGTCAATCAGCCCCAGCATTTT. It codes for CASSYSRQVNQPQHF.

This chain joins TRBV29-1 and TRBJ1-2; D is possibly TRBD1 (6 bases). The CDR3 contains 13 residues. The germline V gene encodes CDR1 SQVTM and CDR2 ANQGSEA. Between the trimmed V and J ends, which lost 6 bases and 1 base, there was a span of 12 bases. CDR3 DNA sequence: TGCAGCGTCCGAAACAGGGATAACTATGGCTACACCTTC. It yields the protein CSVRNRDNYGYTF.

The chain employs TRBV28 and TRBJ2-7; 9 bases are shared with TRBD1. Unmatched junction bases numbered 4, after V lost 8 bases and J lost 5 bases. Germline CDR1 MDHEN, CDR2 SYDVKM. The CDR3 loop spans 12 amino acids. CDR3 in amino acids: CASDRGAHEQYF. The CDR3 nucleotides are TGTGCCAGCGACAGGGGGGCCCACGAGCAGTACTTC. The entire variable domain, with the rest obtained from reference TRBV28 and TRBJ2-7, is as follows: DVKVTQSSRYLVKRTGEKVFLECVQDMDHENMFWYRQDPGLGLRLIYFSYDVKMKEKGDIPEGYSVSREKKERFSLILESASTNQTSMYLCASDRGAHEQYFGPGTRLTVT.

The chain carries TRBV5-6 and TRBJ2-1, with D tentatively TRBD2 (5 bases). The CDR3 contains 16 residues. V lost 2 bases and J 2 bases, leaving 14 bases between the germline ends. In germline, CDR1 is SGHDT, CDR2 YYEEEE. The CDR3 nucleotides read TGTGCCAGCAGCTTACCCGGGGTGGTCCCCTACAATGAGCAGTTCTTC. Amino acid sequence: CASSLPGVVPYNEQFF.

The CDR3 sequence: CASSATRASTDTQYF. The CDR3 nucleotides read TGTGCCAGCAGCGCAACTAGGGCTAGCACAGATACGCAGTATTTT. The chain employs TRBV9 and TRBJ2-3, with D possibly being TRBD2 (5 bases). Trimming stripped 3 bases from V and 0 bases from J, with 11 bases between. Per germline, CDR1 SGDLS and CDR2 YYNGEE. The length of the CDR3 is 15 residues.

The V and J genes are TRBV7-9 and TRBJ2-6; D uncertain. This CDR3 region has 17 residues. The germline V and J ends were trimmed by 3 bases and 3 bases, with 15 bases remaining between them. The germline CDR1 and CDR2 sequences are SEHNR and FQNEAQ (reference sequence). As DNA, the CDR3 is TGTGCCAGCAGCTTCCCGACAAGTCCGAATGGGGCCAACGTCCTGACTTTC. Translating gives CASSFPTSPNGANVLTF.

The J gene is TRBJ2-7, the V gene TRBV5-1, with a possible D match to TRBD2 (5 bases). Trimming took 4 bases from V and 6 from J, leaving 8 bases between them. CDR1 and CDR2 (germline): SGHRS, YFSETQ. The CDR3 runs to 11 residues. CDR3 amino acids: CASSQGSEQYF. CDR3 nucleotides: TGCGCCAGCAGCCAAGGGAGCGAGCAGTACTTC.

This chain links TRBV6-1 with TRBJ1-5; TRBD1 matches at 12 bases. The length of the CDR3 is 14 residues. Germline CDR1 reads MNHNS; CDR2 reads SASEGT. As DNA, the CDR3 is TGTGTCACCGGGACAGGGGGCGGGAGTCAGCCCCAGCATTTT. This sequence encodes CVTGTGGGSQPQHF.

The chain employs TRBV7-3 and TRBJ2-1; TRBD1 matches at 9 bases. The CDR3 spans 15 residues. With V trimmed by 4 bases and J by 2 bases, 3 bases remained unmatched. CDR1 and CDR2 from the germline V gene are SGHTA and FQGTGA. Here the CDR3 reads CASSYRQGAYNEQFF. For the CDR3, the DNA is TGTGCCAGCAGCTATCGACAGGGGGCCTACAATGAGCAGTTCTTC.

The V gene is TRBV5-4, the J gene TRBJ2-1, with TRBD1 matching 11 bases. With V trimmed by 6 bases and J by 3 bases, 5 bases remained unmatched. The CDR3 has 15 residues. Germline V gene lookup returns CDR1 SGHNT and CDR2 YYREEE (reference sequence). CDR3 nucleotides: TGTGCCAGCACCGCGGACAGGGGGCTCTACAATGAGCAGTTCTTC. Protein sequence: CASTADRGLYNEQFF.

The V call is TRBV27, the J call TRBJ2-2, with 8 bases matching TRBD2. CDR1 is MNHEY, CDR2 SMNVEV, per germline (reference sequence). V gave up 1 base and J gave up 4 bases; unmatched junction bases: 2. The CDR3 covers 15 residues. CDR3 coding DNA: TGTGCCAGCAGTTTATACCGGGGGGGCACCGGGGAGCTGTTTTTT. Amino acids: CASSLYRGGTGELFF.

This rearrangement joins TRBV9 to TRBJ2-7, with TRBD1 matching over 7 bases. Trimming at V came to 0 bases and at J to 5 bases, leaving 5 bases not matched to a gene. There are 14 residues in the CDR3. Germline loops: CDR1 SGDLS, CDR2 YYNGEE. CDR3 loop: CASSVGYRGDEQYF. In DNA, the CDR3 is TGTGCCAGCAGCGTAGGTTACAGGGGCGACGAGCAGTACTTC.